This note documents a single TCR beta chain sequence. It was with a sample-barcoded 5' primer and a J-beta primer mix that a second PCR of roughly 6 to 12 cycles was run. The yield of each sample was at least 2.5 million CDR3-containing paired-end reads. Each CDR3 protein gets one entry after TCRdb re-called the 5' RACE reads with MiXCR. The data hold 1.5 million or so distinct CDR3 sequences, with 40% to 50% observed a single time. The CDR3 is made up of 14 amino acids. Looked up from germline, CDR1 is KGHSH and CDR2 is LQKENI. Trimming removed 3 bases at V and 6 bases at J, with 12 bases between. The sample originates from a study of blood T cells in healthy people across ages. Across the study: Template switching captured about one barcoded beta molecule per two T cells.

Total RNA, at least 6 micrograms per sample, was extracted from PBMCs. This receptor was taken from a woman under 30 in good health. V is TRBV18 and J is TRBJ2-1; D is possibly TRBD2 (6 bases). The sequenced material came from blood. The CDR3 here is CASSPVGGTNEQFF. The CDR3 DNA is TGTGCCAGCTCACCCGTGGGAGGAACCAATGAGCAGTTCTTC.